A selection of T cell receptor beta chains follows, all from one sample in a study of blood T cell repertoires in COVID-19. This table comes from immunoSEQ multiplex PCR, and its TCRdb copy is limited to in-frame clones, with some not included. The table has 250,000 to 300,000 clones, about 86% seen once. Input material: peripheral blood. Receptor source: a young woman with COVID-19, enrolled during active disease. Both conserved end residues are trimmed from each CDR3.

11	TRBV7-9	TRBJ1-5	ASSLEVNQPQH
14	TRBV2	TRBJ2-5	ATPGTSGGAGETQY
13	TRBV19	TRBJ1-2	ASSFQTGGSGGYT
14	TRBV15	TRBJ2-3	ATSRGEGSGADTQY
11	TRBV28	TRBJ2-7	ASSFPGTYEQY
9	TRBV5-4	TRBJ2-7	ASSGVNEQY
13	TRBV19	TRBJ1-6	ASSALQGLSSPLH
10	TRBV29-1	TRBJ2-1	SVGTGVHEQF
12	TRBV30	TRBJ1-6	AWSWGQGKSPLH
13	TRBV4-2	TRBJ2-1	ASSQARGGYNEQF
16	TRBV12-5	TRBJ2-5	ASGLPPGGGNNQETQY
15	TRBV10-3	TRBJ1-4	AIRSGQGANGNEKLF
13	TRBV18	TRBJ1-1	ASSPPSAGTTEAF
12	TRBV5-4	TRBJ1-6	ASSLRDRASPLH
10	TRBV29-1	TRBJ2-5	SALGVLETQY
13	TRBV5-4	TRBJ2-7	ASSLVSDRENEQY
13	TRBV27	TRBJ1-2	ASSLLAGLGYGYT
13	TRBV5-4	TRBJ1-3	ASSLGGQIGNTIY
11	TRBV18	TRBJ1-3	ASSPTSRNTIY
12	TRBV10-2	TRBJ2-3	ATSPGLTTDTQY
12	TRBV3-1/TRBV3-2	TRBJ2-5	ASSAPGGVETQY
11	TRBV5-4	TRBJ1-6	ASSDRPNSPLH
10	TRBV15	TRBJ1-1	ATSREGVITF
15	TRBV7-6	TRBJ2-1	ASSQRGGLAFYNEQF
13	TRBV4-2	TRBJ2-7	ASSSRTSGSYEQY
12	TRBV6-6	TRBJ1-3	ASSYIGTGNTIY
14	TRBV24-1	TRBJ2-5	ATSDLSSGDQETQY
13	TRBV4-1	TRBJ2-2	ASSHTSPDTGELF
11	TRBV5-6	TRBJ1-1	ATAGRANTEAF
13	TRBV3-1/TRBV3-2	TRBJ2-7	ASSQSPTTGSEQY
12	TRBV7-9	TRBJ2-3	ASSWTGGTDTQY
12	TRBV5-1	TRBJ1-2	ASRDQQGSYGYT
9	TRBV19	TRBJ1-1	ASRGRTRAF
12	TRBV19	TRBJ2-7	ATSGRGPYYEQY
13	TRBV9	TRBJ1-1	ASSVLSPPNTEAF
12	TRBV5-5	TRBJ1-5	ASSLLFRNQPQH
14	TRBV11-1	TRBJ2-1	ASSSENRGAGNEQF
13	TRBV5-4	TRBJ2-5	ASSLGLEEVETQY
13	TRBV2	TRBJ1-2	ASSEPGTGGYGYT
9	TRBV2	TRBJ2-5	ASRAQETQY
9	TRBV3-1/TRBV3-2	TRBJ2-1	ASSHLHEQF
13	TRBV5-5	TRBJ2-7	ASSRVGHLSYEQY
11	TRBV7-9	TRBJ1-5	ASQQGADQPQH
16	TRBV10-2	TRBJ2-3	ASSESSGAGGITDTQY
10	TRBV28	TRBJ1-2	ASSQDRAGYT
10	TRBV20-1	TRBJ1-1	SASPTGSEAF
11	TRBV27	TRBJ2-6	ASSLGGANVLT
11	TRBV7-9	TRBJ1-2	ASRAGLNYGYT
13	TRBV6-6	TRBJ1-4	ASSPGQGGSEKLF
11	TRBV12-3/TRBV12-4	TRBJ1-2	ASSAGQGYGYT
12	TRBV5-1	TRBJ1-2	ASSPTGGNYGYT
11	TRBV6-5	TRBJ1-5	ASSSDRRQPQH
11	TRBV19	TRBJ1-1	ASSLTANTEAF
10	TRBV25-1	TRBJ1-2	ASSDTNGGYT
13	TRBV5-4	TRBJ2-1	ASSWSGALYNEQF
13	TRBV28	TRBJ2-7	ASISAVGQGSVQY